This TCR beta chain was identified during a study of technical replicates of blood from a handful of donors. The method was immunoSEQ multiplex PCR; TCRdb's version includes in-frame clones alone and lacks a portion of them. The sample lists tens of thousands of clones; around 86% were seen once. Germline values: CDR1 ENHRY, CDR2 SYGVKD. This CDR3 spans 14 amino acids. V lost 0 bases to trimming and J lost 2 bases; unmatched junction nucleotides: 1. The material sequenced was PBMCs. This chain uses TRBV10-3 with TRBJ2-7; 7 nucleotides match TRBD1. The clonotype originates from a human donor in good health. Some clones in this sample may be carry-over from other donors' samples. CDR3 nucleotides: TGTGCCATCAGTGAGTCGACAGGGCCCTACGAGCAGTACTTC. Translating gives CAISESTGPYEQYF.